The 9 T cell receptor beta chains given below trace back to one sample, sequenced in a study of CD8 T cells in Susac syndrome. RNA was extracted with the RNeasy kit, and a quantity of 0.5 to 1 ug was reverse transcribed using random hexamers. A single record per CDR3 protein comes from TCRdb applying MiXCR to the immunoSEQ multiplex PCR reads. The sample shows more than 65,000 distinct CDR3 sequences, 85% to 95% of them seen only once. The sequenced sample was CD8+ T cells from PBMCs. The receptors were gathered from a human donor with multiple sclerosis.

J is TRBJ1-3 and V is TRBV27, with a possible D match to TRBD1 (5 bases). CDR1 MNHEY and CDR2 SMNVEV come from the germline V gene (reference sequence). Trimming removed 6 bases at V and 2 bases at J, with 5 bases between. This CDR3 has 12 amino acids. CDR3: CASRGAGNTIYF. The CDR3 region has the DNA TGTGCCAGCAGGGGGGCTGGAAACACCATATATTTT.

This clonotype is a singleton in its sample. The chain recombines TRBV15 with TRBJ2-1, with a tentative D call TRBD2 (8 bases). This CDR3 region has 15 residues. The ends were cut back, 5 bases at V and 7 bases at J, with 18 bases in the middle. Germline CDR1 LNHNV, CDR2 YYDKDF (reference sequence). CDR3 DNA sequence: TGTGCCACCAGCTCCGGGAGGGGGCGTCGGAATGAGCAGTTCTTC. It translates to CATSSGRGRRNEQFF.

The rearrangement links TRBV14 to TRBJ2-7; D perhaps matches TRBD2 (5 bases). This CDR3 comprises 15 residues. Germline-derived CDR1 and CDR2 are SGHDN and FVKESK. V dropped 0 bases and J dropped 4 bases, with 13 bases sitting between them. The CDR3 DNA reads TGTGCCAGCAGCCAAGATAGCATACGGGGTTACGAGCAGTACTTC. It encodes CASSQDSIRGYEQYF. The whole variable domain, filled in from reference TRBV14 and TRBJ2-7, reads EAGVTQFPSHSVIEKGQTVTLRCDPISGHDNLYWYRRVMGKEIKFLLHFVKESKQDESGMPNNRFLAERTGGTYSTLKVQPAELEDSGVYFCASSQDSIRGYEQYFGPGTRLTVT.

The chain couples TRBV4-2 to TRBJ2-7, with TRBD1 matching 9 bases. Germline CDR1 and CDR2: LGHNA and YNFKEQ. This CDR3 region has 15 residues. The V gene end was trimmed by 4 bases and the J gene end by 5 bases; junction bases not matched to a gene: 9. The CDR3 region is CASSRSGTGSDEQYF. In DNA form, the CDR3 reads TGTGCCAGCAGCCGCTCCGGGACAGGGTCCGACGAGCAGTACTTC.

V is TRBV20-1 and J is TRBJ1-1, with 7 bases aligning to TRBD1. The ends lost 6 bases at V and 5 bases at J; junction bases unmatched: 12. The CDR3 is 14 amino acids. CDR1 and CDR2 (germline): DFQATT, SNEGSKA (reference sequence). The CDR3 DNA reads TGCAGTGCCCACGACAGGGTGGTTCAAACTGAAGCTTTCTTT. Translated: CSAHDRVVQTEAFF.

The chain recombines TRBV19 with TRBJ2-7, with 9 bases that match TRBD1. CDR3 size: 13 residues. V gave up 3 bases and J gave up 7 bases; unmatched junction bases: 4. CDR1 is LNHDA and CDR2 is SQIVND in the germline V gene (reference sequence). The CDR3: CASSMYRGLEQYF. The DNA of the CDR3 is TGTGCCAGTAGTATGTACAGGGGGCTTGAGCAGTACTTC.

The chain is built from TRBV9 and TRBJ2-4; D might be TRBD2 (5 bases). Trimming took 1 base from V and 8 from J, leaving 13 bases between them. The germline gives CDR1 SGDLS, CDR2 YYNGEE. The CDR3 contains 14 residues. The CDR3 DNA reads as TGTGCCAGCAGCGTATTGGGCGGAGCGGACATTCAGTACTTC. This translates into CASSVLGGADIQYF.

The CDR3: CASTPRGGLTDTQYF. The CDR3 region has the DNA TGTGCCAGCACCCCGCGGGGGGGCCTCACAGATACGCAGTATTTT. The chain couples TRBV27 to TRBJ2-3, with 9 bases lining up with TRBD2. This CDR3 comprises 15 residues. The germline CDR1 and CDR2 sequences are MNHEY and SMNVEV (reference sequence). The junction had 7 bases not matched to a gene; V was cut back by 7 bases and J by 2 bases.

The J gene is TRBJ1-2, the V gene TRBV7-3; D gene ambiguous. Trimming stripped 4 bases from V and 1 base from J, with 13 bases between. The germline V gene encodes CDR1 SGHTA and CDR2 FQGTGA. The CDR3 has 15 residues. The CDR3 protein is CASSSAQSDNYGYTF. The CDR3 DNA reads as TGTGCCAGCAGCTCCGCCCAATCAGATAACTATGGCTACACCTTC.